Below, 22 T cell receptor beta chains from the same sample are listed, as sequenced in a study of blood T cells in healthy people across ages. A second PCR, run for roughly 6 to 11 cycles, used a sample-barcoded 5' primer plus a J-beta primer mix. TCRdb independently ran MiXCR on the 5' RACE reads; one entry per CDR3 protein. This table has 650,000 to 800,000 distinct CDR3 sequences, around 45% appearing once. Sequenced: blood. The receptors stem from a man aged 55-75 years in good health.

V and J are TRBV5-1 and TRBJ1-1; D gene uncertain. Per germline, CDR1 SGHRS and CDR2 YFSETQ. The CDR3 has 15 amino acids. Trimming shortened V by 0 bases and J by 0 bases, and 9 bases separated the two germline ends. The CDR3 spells CASSLEGTLNTEAFF. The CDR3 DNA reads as TGCGCCAGCAGCTTGGAGGGCACTCTGAACACTGAAGCTTTCTTT.

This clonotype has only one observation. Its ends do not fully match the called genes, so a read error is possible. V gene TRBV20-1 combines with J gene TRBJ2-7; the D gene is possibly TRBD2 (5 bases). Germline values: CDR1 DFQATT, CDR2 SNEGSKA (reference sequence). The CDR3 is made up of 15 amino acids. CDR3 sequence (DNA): TGCAGTACTAGAGATTGGAGCACAAACTCCTACGAGCAGTACTTC. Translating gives CSTRDWSTNSYEQYF.

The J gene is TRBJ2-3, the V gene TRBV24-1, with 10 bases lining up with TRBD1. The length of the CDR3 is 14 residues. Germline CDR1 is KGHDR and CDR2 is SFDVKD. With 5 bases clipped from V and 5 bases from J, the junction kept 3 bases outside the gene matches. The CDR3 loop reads CATSGQGAKDTQYF. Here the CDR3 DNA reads TGTGCCACCAGTGGACAGGGGGCGAAAGATACGCAGTATTTT.

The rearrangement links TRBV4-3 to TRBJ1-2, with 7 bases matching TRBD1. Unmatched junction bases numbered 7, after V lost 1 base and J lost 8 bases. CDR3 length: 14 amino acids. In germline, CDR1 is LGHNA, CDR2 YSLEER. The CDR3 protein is CASSQVSGQRGYTF. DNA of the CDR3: TGCGCCAGCAGCCAAGTTTCGGGACAGCGAGGCTACACCTTC.

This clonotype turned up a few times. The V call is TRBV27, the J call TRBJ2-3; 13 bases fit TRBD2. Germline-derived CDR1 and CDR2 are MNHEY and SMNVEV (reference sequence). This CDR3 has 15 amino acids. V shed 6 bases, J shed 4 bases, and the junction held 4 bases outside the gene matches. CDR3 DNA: TGTGCCAGCAGCCCCGGGACTAGCGGGGCAGATACGCAGTATTTT. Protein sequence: CASSPGTSGADTQYF.

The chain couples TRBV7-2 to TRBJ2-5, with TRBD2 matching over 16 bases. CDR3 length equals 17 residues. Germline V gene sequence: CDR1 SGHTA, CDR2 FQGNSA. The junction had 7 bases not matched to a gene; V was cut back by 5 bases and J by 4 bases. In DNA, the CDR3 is TGTGCCAGCAGCCGTCCGGGACTAGCGGGGGGGCGAGAGACCCAGTACTTC. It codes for CASSRPGLAGGRETQYF.

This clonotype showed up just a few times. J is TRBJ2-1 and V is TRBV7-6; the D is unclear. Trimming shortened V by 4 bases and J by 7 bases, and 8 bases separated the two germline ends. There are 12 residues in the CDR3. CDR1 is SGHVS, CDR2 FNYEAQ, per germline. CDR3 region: CASSSIRNEQFF. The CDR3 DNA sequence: TGTGCCAGCAGCTCCATAAGGAATGAGCAGTTCTTC.

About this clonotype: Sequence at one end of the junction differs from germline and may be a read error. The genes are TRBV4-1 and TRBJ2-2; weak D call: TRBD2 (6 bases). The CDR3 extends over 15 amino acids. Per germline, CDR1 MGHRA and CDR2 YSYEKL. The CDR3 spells CVSSQDIGGTGELFF. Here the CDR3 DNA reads TGCGTCAGCAGCCAAGATATCGGGGGCACCGGGGAGCTGTTTTTT.

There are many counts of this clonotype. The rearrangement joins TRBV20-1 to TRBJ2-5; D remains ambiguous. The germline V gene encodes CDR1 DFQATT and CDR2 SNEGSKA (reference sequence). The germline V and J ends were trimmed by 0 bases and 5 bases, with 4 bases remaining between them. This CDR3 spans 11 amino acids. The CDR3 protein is CSARDLETQYF. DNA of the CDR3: TGCAGTGCTAGAGATCTCGAGACCCAGTACTTC.

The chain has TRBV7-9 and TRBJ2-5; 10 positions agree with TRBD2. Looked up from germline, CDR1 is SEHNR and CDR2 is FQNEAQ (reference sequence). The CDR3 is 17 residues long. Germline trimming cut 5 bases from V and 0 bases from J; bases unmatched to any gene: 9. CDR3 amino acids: CASSPELAGQYQETQYF. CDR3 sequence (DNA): TGTGCCAGCAGCCCAGAACTAGCGGGGCAGTACCAAGAGACCCAGTACTTC.

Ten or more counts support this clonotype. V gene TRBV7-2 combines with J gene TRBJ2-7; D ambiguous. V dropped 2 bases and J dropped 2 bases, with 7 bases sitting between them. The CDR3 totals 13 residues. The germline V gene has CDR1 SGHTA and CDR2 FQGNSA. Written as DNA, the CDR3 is TGTGCCAGCAGCTTACGTCAAACCTACGAGCAGTACTTC. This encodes CASSLRQTYEQYF.

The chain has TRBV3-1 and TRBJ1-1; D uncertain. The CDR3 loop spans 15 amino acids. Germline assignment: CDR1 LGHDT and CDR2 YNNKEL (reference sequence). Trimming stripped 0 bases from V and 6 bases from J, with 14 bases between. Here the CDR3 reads CASSQDNWGNSEAFF. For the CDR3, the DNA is TGTGCCAGCAGCCAAGATAATTGGGGAAACTCTGAAGCTTTCTTT. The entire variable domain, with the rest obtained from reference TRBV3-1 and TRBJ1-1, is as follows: DTAVSQTPKYLVTQMGNDKSIKCEQNLGHDTMYWYKQDSKKFLKIMFSYNNKELIINETVPNRFSPKSPDKAHLNLHINSLELGDSAVYFCASSQDNWGNSEAFFGQGTRLTVV.

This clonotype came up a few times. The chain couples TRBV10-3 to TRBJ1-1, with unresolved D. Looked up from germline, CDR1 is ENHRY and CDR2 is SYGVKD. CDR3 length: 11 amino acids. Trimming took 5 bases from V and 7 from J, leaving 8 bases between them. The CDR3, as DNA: TGTGCCATCAGTCAGGATAATGAAGCTTTCTTT. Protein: CAISQDNEAFF.

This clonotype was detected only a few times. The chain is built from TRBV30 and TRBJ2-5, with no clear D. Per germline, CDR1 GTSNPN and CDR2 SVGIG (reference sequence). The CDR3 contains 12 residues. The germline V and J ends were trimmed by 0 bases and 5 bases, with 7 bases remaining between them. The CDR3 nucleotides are TGTGCCTGGAGTGTACAAGGGGAGACCCAGTACTTC. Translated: CAWSVQGETQYF.

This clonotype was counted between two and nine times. The CDR3 nucleotides read TGTGCCAGCAGTTATTCGATTAGCGGCTACGAGCAGTACTTC. Translating it yields CASSYSISGYEQYF. The chain couples TRBV6-5 to TRBJ2-7; perhaps TRBD2 as D (6 bases). Germline assignment: CDR1 MNHEY and CDR2 SVGAGI. Trimming pared 3 bases from V and 3 bases from J, leaving 12 bases between. This CDR3 has 14 residues.

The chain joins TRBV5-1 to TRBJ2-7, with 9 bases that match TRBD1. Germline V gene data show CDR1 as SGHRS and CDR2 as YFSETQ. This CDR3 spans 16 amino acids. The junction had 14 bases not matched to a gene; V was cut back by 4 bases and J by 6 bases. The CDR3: CASSKFPRDRVLEQYF. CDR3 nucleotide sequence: TGCGCCAGCAGCAAGTTCCCCCGGGACAGGGTGCTCGAGCAGTACTTC.

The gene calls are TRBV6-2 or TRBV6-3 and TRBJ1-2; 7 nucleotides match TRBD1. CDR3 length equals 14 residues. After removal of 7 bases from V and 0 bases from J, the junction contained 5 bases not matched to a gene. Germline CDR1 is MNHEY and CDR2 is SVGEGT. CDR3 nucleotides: TGTGCCAGCATCCGGGACAGCTCTAACTATGGCTACACCTTC. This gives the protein CASIRDSSNYGYTF.

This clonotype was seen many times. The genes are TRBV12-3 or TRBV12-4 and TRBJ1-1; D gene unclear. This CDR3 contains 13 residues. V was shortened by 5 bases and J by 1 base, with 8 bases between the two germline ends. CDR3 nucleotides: TGTGCCAGCAGTGTTTATCGGAACACTGAAGCTTTCTTT. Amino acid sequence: CASSVYRNTEAFF.

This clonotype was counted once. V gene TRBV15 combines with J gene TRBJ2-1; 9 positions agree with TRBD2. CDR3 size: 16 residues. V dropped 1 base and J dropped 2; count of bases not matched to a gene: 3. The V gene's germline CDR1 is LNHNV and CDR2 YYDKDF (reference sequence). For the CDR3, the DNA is TGTGCCACCAGCAGAGGTGCTAGCGGGGCCTACAATGAGCAGTTCTTC. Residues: CATSRGASGAYNEQFF.

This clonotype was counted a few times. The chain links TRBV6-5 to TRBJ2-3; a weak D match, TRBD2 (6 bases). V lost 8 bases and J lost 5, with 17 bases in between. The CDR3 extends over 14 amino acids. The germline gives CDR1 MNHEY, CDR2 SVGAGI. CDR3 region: CASAGGDRIDTQYF. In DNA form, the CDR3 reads TGTGCCAGCGCGGGCGGGGATCGGATAGATACGCAGTATTTT.

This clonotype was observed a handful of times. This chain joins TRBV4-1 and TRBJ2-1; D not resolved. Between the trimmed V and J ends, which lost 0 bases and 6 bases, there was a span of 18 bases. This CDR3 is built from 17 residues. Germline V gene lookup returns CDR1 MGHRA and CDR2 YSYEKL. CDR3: CASSQDVLGRVSNEQFF. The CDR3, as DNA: TGCGCCAGCAGCCAAGATGTTTTGGGTAGGGTCTCCAATGAGCAGTTCTTC.

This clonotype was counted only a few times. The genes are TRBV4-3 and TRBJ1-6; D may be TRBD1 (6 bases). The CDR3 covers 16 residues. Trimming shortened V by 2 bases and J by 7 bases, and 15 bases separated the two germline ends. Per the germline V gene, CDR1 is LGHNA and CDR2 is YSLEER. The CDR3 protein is CASSQFFRGGNSPLHF. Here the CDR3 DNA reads TGCGCCAGCAGCCAATTCTTCAGGGGCGGGAATTCACCCCTCCACTTT.